Shown below are 21 T cell receptor beta chains from a single sample sequenced in a study of T cell clonotyping in hematopoietic cell transplantation. Only in-frame clones appear in the TCRdb table, and some are missing; sequencing was by immunoSEQ multiplex PCR. The table lists more than 8,000 clones, roughly 87% of them singletons. The sample's time point: recipient sample about 28 days before transplant, after cytoreduction. Sequences were derived from peripheral blood mononuclear cells, sampled before stem cell transplant. The receptor set was obtained from a woman aged 55-70 years with acute myeloid leukemia. Some clones in this sample may be carry-over from other donors' samples.

The chain joins TRBV9 to TRBJ1-2; maybe TRBD1 (6 bases). The CDR3 length is 20 residues. V dropped 0 bases and J dropped 4 bases, with 28 bases sitting between them. The V gene's germline CDR1 is SGDLS and CDR2 YYNGEE. CDR3 residues: CASSVGNPGRGGGPIYGYTF. The DNA for the CDR3 is TGTGCCAGCAGCGTAGGGAATCCAGGACGTGGGGGGGGGCCTATCTATGGCTACACCTTC.

CDR3 amino acids: CASSFSQGLNEQFF. The CDR3 nucleotides read TGTGCCAGCAGCTTCTCGCAGGGGTTAAATGAGCAGTTCTTC. The chain couples TRBV7-9 to TRBJ2-1; perhaps TRBD1 as D (6 bases). Germline lookup yields CDR1 SEHNR and CDR2 FQNEAQ (reference sequence). CDR3 size: 14 residues. Trimming cost V 3 bases and J 7 bases, with 13 bases left between them.

Here the CDR3 DNA reads TGTGCCAGCAGTTCCGGGACAGCTAACACCGGGGAGCTGTTTTTT. Encoded protein: CASSSGTANTGELFF. V and J are TRBV2 and TRBJ2-2, with 7 positions matching TRBD1. Germline V gene data show CDR1 as SNHLY and CDR2 as FYNNEI. This CDR3 is 15 amino acids long. The V and J ends lost 5 bases and 2 bases, in that order; junction bases with no gene match: 5.

The V and J genes are TRBV7-2 and TRBJ1-1; no clear D. The V end lost 5 bases, the J end lost 4 bases, and 11 bases lay between the germline ends. CDR1 and CDR2 (germline): SGHTA, FQGNSA. The CDR3 covers 13 residues. The CDR3 DNA sequence: TGTGCCAGCAGCCCCATTCGTGGCACTGAAGCTTTCTTT. This gives the protein CASSPIRGTEAFF. The full variable domain, in which reference TRBV7-2 and TRBJ1-1 provide the parts outside the CDR3, is GAGVSQSPSNKVTEKGKDVELRCDPISGHTALYWYRQSLGQGLEFLIYFQGNSAPDKSGLPSDRFSAERTGGSVSTLTIQRTQQEDSAVYLCASSPIRGTEAFFGQGTRLTVV.

Worth noting for this clone: An end of the junction differs from the germline gene, which may be a read error. The chain joins TRBV5-1 to TRBJ2-7, with D maybe TRBD1 (6 bases). Germline values: CDR1 SGHRS, CDR2 YFSETQ. This CDR3 is 15 amino acids long. The CDR3 is CATSRGDRTAYEQYF. CDR3 DNA sequence: TGCGCCACCAGCAGGGGCGACAGGACCGCCTACGAGCAGTACTTC.

The gene calls are TRBV6-5 and TRBJ1-1, with D possibly being TRBD1 (5 bases). V gave up 4 bases and J gave up 3 bases, with 9 bases separating them. The CDR3 runs 13 residues. Germline V lookup: CDR1 MNHEY, CDR2 SVGAGI. CDR3 bases: TGTGCCAGCAGTTCGGGACTCCACACTGAAGCTTTCTTT. Protein product: CASSSGLHTEAFF.

J is TRBJ1-2 and V is TRBV28, with no clear D. Trimming cost V 8 bases and J 2 bases, with 15 bases left between them. CDR1 is MDHEN and CDR2 is SYDVKM in the germline V gene. The length of the CDR3 is 14 residues. The CDR3 DNA follows: TGTGCCAGCGGGAGAGTGGACCCAAACTATGGCTACACCTTC. Translation gives CASGRVDPNYGYTF.

The chain uses TRBV5-4 and TRBJ2-2, with TRBD2 matching over 9 bases. CDR3 length: 15 residues. After removal of 5 bases from V and 8 bases from J, the junction contained 10 bases not matched to a gene. CDR1 and CDR2 (germline): SGHNT, YYREEE (reference sequence). This chain's CDR3 is CASRAGTSWAGELFF. The CDR3 coding sequence is TGTGCCAGCAGGGCAGGGACTAGCTGGGCTGGGGAGCTGTTTTTT.

The CDR3 sequence: CASSPNYRSPVGYTF. CDR3 nucleotides: TGTGCCAGCAGTCCAAATTACAGGTCTCCGGTTGGCTACACCTTC. The chain has TRBV27 and TRBJ1-2; D is perhaps TRBD1 (5 bases). The CDR3 contains 15 residues. The germline V gene encodes CDR1 MNHEY and CDR2 SMNVEV (reference sequence). The V gene lost 5 bases and the J gene lost 7 bases, with 20 bases spanning the gap.

V is TRBV19 and J is TRBJ1-1; D is perhaps TRBD1 (5 bases). Germline V lookup: CDR1 LNHDA, CDR2 SQIVND (reference sequence). CDR3 length: 14 amino acids. Trimming removed 7 bases at V and 1 base at J, with 13 bases between. The CDR3 DNA reads as TGTGCCAGTAATAAGGGAGGGGAGAACACTGAAGCTTTCTTT. The encoded protein is CASNKGGENTEAFF.

The J gene is TRBJ2-5, the V gene TRBV12-5, with TRBD1 as a possible D gene (5 bases). Germline V gives CDR1 LGHNT, CDR2 FRNRAP. This CDR3 region has 11 residues. V lost 4 bases, J lost 5 bases, and 5 bases lay in between. In nucleotides, the CDR3 is TGTGCTAGTGGTTCAGGGGAGACCCAGTACTTC. Translated: CASGSGETQYF. The full variable domain, in which reference TRBV12-5 and TRBJ2-5 provide the parts outside the CDR3, is DARVTQTPRHKVTEMGQEVTMRCQPILGHNTVFWYRQTMMQGLELLAYFRNRAPLDDSGMPKDRFSAEMPDATLATLKIQPSEPRDSAVYFCASGSGETQYFGPGTRLLVL.

The chain recombines TRBV7-6 with TRBJ1-1; possibly TRBD1 for D (5 bases). The CDR3 is made up of 13 amino acids. Germline CDR1 and CDR2: SGHVS and FNYEAQ. Trimming cost V 4 bases and J 4 bases, with 10 bases left between them. The CDR3 bases are TGTGCCAGCAGCTCCGCGGGGGTCACTGAAGCTTTCTTT. This translates into CASSSAGVTEAFF.

The J gene is TRBJ2-7, the V gene TRBV11-2, with 8 nucleotides matching TRBD1. The CDR3 sequence is 14 residues long. Germline V gene sequence: CDR1 SGHAT, CDR2 FQNNGV. Trimming at V came to 5 bases and at J to 6 bases, leaving 9 bases not matched to a gene. As DNA, the CDR3 is TGTGCCAGCAGCCCTTGGGACAGGCAATCCGAGCAGTACTTC. Protein product: CASSPWDRQSEQYF.

The J gene is TRBJ2-7, the V gene TRBV29-1; no reliable D call. Trimming took 1 base from V and 2 from J, leaving 12 bases between them. This CDR3 comprises 14 residues. Per germline, CDR1 SQVTM and CDR2 ANQGSEA. The CDR3 here is CSVEVGDPAYEQYF. Here the CDR3 DNA reads TGCAGCGTTGAAGTAGGCGACCCGGCCTACGAGCAGTACTTC.

The rearrangement uses TRBV30 and TRBJ1-1; D gene unclear. V was clipped by 0 bases and J by 4 bases, with 9 bases between them. CDR1 GTSNPN and CDR2 SVGIG come from the germline V gene (reference sequence). The CDR3 runs to 13 residues. The chain's CDR3 is CAWSVQWATEAFF. CDR3 in DNA: TGTGCCTGGAGTGTACAATGGGCCACTGAAGCTTTCTTT.

This rearrangement joins TRBV9 to TRBJ1-4; tentatively, D is TRBD1 (6 bases). The CDR3 runs to 15 residues. The germline V gene encodes CDR1 SGDLS and CDR2 YYNGEE. CDR3 sequence reads: CAVSARGGGNEKLFF. The CDR3 DNA reads TGTGCAGTAAGTGCTAGGGGGGGAGGGAATGAAAAACTGTTTTTT. The full variable domain, with the rest looked up from reference TRBV9 and TRBJ1-4, is DSGVTQTPKHLITATGQRVTLRCSPRSGDLSVYWYQQSLDQGLQFLIQYYNGEERAKGNILERFSAQQFPDLHSELNLSSLELGDSALYFCAVSARGGGNEKLFFGSGTQLSVL.

J is TRBJ1-1 and V is TRBV15; D not resolved. Deletions cut 0 bases from V and 4 bases from J, with 9 bases between. Germline V gives CDR1 LNHNV, CDR2 YYDKDF (reference sequence). The CDR3 spans 14 residues. CDR3 bases: TGTGCCACCAGCAGAGACCCCCGGGGCACTGAAGCTTTCTTT. Its protein is CATSRDPRGTEAFF.

V is TRBV5-1 and J is TRBJ1-1, with TRBD1 matching over 8 bases. Germline loops: CDR1 SGHRS, CDR2 YFSETQ. V dropped 2 bases and J dropped 4; count of bases not matched to a gene: 1. This CDR3 is 13 amino acids long. The CDR3 nucleotides read TGCGCCAGCAGCTTCACAGGGGGCACTGAAGCTTTCTTT. This codes for CASSFTGGTEAFF.

V usage is TRBV7-6 and J usage is TRBJ2-1; TRBD1 aligns across 7 bases. Germline V gives CDR1 SGHVS, CDR2 FNYEAQ. The J segment lost 9 bases and the V segment lost 5 bases, leaving 16 bases of the junction unmatched. The CDR3 runs 16 residues. CDR3 sequence (DNA): TGTGCCAGCAGCCTAGACAGGGCCCTCGTTTCTCGTGAGCAGTTCTTC. It specifies CASSLDRALVSREQFF.

The V call is TRBV21-1, the J call TRBJ2-1; the DNA was not used to check the table's D call, TRBD1. TRBV21-1 is classified as a pseudogene. The CDR3 sequence is 18 residues long. CDR3 region: CASSTKLGAERRRGEQFF. The CDR3, as DNA: TGTGCCAGCAGCACCAAATTAGGGGCAGAGCGGAGAAGGGGGGAGCAGTTCTTC.

CDR3 region: CASSLVGLVNEQFF. Here the CDR3 DNA reads TGTGCCAGCAGCTTAGTGGGACTAGTCAATGAGCAGTTCTTC. V and J are TRBV7-2 and TRBJ2-1; 8 nucleotides line up with TRBD2. In germline, CDR1 is SGHTA, CDR2 FQGNSA. The CDR3 has 14 amino acids. V lost 1 base, J lost 6 bases, and 2 bases stayed unmatched.